What follows are 27 T cell receptor beta chains derived from one specimen sequenced in a study of early T cells in non-severe SARS-CoV-2 infection. TCRdb ran MiXCR on the 5' RACE reads and lists one entry per CDR3 protein. The sample shows tens of thousands of distinct CDR3 sequences, about an eighth of them seen only once. The sequencing here drew on whole blood, taken at baseline. The receptors stem from an adult who was a healthcare worker with PCR-confirmed SARS-CoV-2 infection or an uninfected control (not recorded which).

This clonotype appeared a few times. This chain connects TRBV24-1 to TRBJ2-4, with no clear D. Germline V gives CDR1 KGHDR, CDR2 SFDVKD. Trimming stripped 12 bases from V and 6 bases from J, with 17 bases between. This CDR3 contains 13 residues. The CDR3 nucleotides read TGTGCCCCCCGTGGTAACCGGGCAAACATTCAGTACTTC. It codes for CAPRGNRANIQYF.

This clonotype was recorded at least ten times. The V and J genes are TRBV30 and TRBJ1-5, with D hard to call. CDR3 length: 18 amino acids. The germline V and J ends were trimmed by 2 bases and 0 bases, with 20 bases remaining between them. Per germline, CDR1 GTSNPN and CDR2 SVGIG (reference sequence). The chain's CDR3 is CAWSPLGGTGYSNQPQHF. The CDR3 DNA is TGTGCCTGGAGTCCCCTGGGTGGAACGGGGTATAGCAATCAGCCCCAGCATTTT.

This clonotype occurred many times. The chain couples TRBV3-1 to TRBJ1-2; 7 bases are shared with TRBD1. CDR1 and CDR2 from the germline V gene are LGHDT and YNNKEL (reference sequence). CDR3 size: 14 residues. The V segment lost 5 bases and the J segment 4 bases; nucleotides outside the gene matches: 7. The CDR3 sequence: CASSGDRDGYGYTF. CDR3 DNA sequence: TGTGCCAGCAGCGGAGACAGGGACGGCTATGGCTACACCTTC. The variable domain in full, completed from reference TRBV3-1 and TRBJ1-2, reads DTAVSQTPKYLVTQMGNDKSIKCEQNLGHDTMYWYKQDSKKFLKIMFSYNNKELIINETVPNRFSPKSPDKAHLNLHINSLELGDSAVYFCASSGDRDGYGYTFGSGTRLTVV.

This clonotype was seen more than once but under ten times. J is TRBJ2-7 and V is TRBV7-9; TRBD1 or TRBD2 may be the D gene (6 bases each). CDR1 is SEHNR and CDR2 is FQNEAQ in the germline V gene (reference sequence). The CDR3 is 12 amino acids. Deletions cut 9 bases from V and 5 bases from J, with 14 bases between. For the CDR3, the DNA is TGTGCCAGTCTAGGTGGGGGGCACGAGCAGTACTTC. It translates to CASLGGGHEQYF.

Many counts were recorded for this clonotype. This chain joins TRBV5-4 and TRBJ2-3; 12 bases match TRBD2. Trimming at V came to 0 bases and at J to 5 bases, leaving 7 bases not matched to a gene. CDR1 is SGHNT, CDR2 YYREEE, per germline (reference sequence). The length of the CDR3 is 17 residues. The CDR3 nucleotides read TGTGCCAGCAGCTTGGGGTCTAGCGGGGGGGCCATAGATACGCAGTATTTT. Protein product: CASSLGSSGGAIDTQYF.

In DNA, the CDR3 is TGTGCCAGCAGCTTAACGGGACAGGCCTATTATGGCTACACCTTC. Its protein is CASSLTGQAYYGYTF. The V gene is TRBV5-6, the J gene TRBJ1-2, with TRBD1 identical over 8 bases. Germline CDR1 SGHDT, CDR2 YYEEEE. This CDR3 comprises 15 residues. With V trimmed by 2 bases and J by 5 bases, 8 bases remained unmatched.

The chain recombines TRBV5-6 with TRBJ2-2; 8 bases fit TRBD2. The CDR3 has 15 amino acids. The trim removed 3 bases at V and 9 bases at J, leaving 10 bases unmatched. Germline CDR1 is SGHDT and CDR2 is YYEEEE. The CDR3 DNA reads TGTGCCAGCAGCTACGGACTAGCAGTTGTGCGGGAGCTGTTTTTT. Its translation: CASSYGLAVVRELFF.

This clonotype was picked up many times. The chain uses TRBV13 and TRBJ1-1; D uncertain. Germline values: CDR1 PRHDT, CDR2 FYEKMQ (reference sequence). The V gene lost 5 bases and the J gene lost 4 bases, with 11 bases spanning the gap. The CDR3 consists of 13 residues. The chain's CDR3 is CASSAVFGTEAFF. The CDR3 region has the DNA TGTGCCAGCAGCGCCGTTTTTGGCACTGAAGCTTTCTTT.

This clonotype came up once. The genes are TRBV5-1 and TRBJ2-1; the D gene could be TRBD1 or TRBD2 (5 bases each). Deletions cut 4 bases from V and 4 bases from J, with 21 bases between. Germline values: CDR1 SGHRS, CDR2 YFSETQ. CDR3 length: 17 residues. CDR3 sequence reads: CASSPRPGRDMYNEQFF. The CDR3 DNA sequence: TGCGCCAGCAGCCCGCGGCCGGGACGAGATATGTACAATGAGCAGTTCTTC.

This clonotype has more than one count but fewer than ten. This chain joins TRBV6-1 and TRBJ2-7, with TRBD1 identical over 7 bases. From germline, CDR1 is MNHNS and CDR2 SASEGT. The CDR3 runs to 15 residues. Losses at the gene ends were 6 bases for V and 5 bases for J; bases not matched to a gene: 13. CDR3: CASRRLRDRGNEQYF. The CDR3 DNA follows: TGTGCCAGCAGACGTCTTCGGGACAGAGGCAACGAGCAGTACTTC.

The chain recombines TRBV7-9 with TRBJ2-2, with D unclear. V was pared by 5 bases and J by 6 bases, with 13 bases between. CDR3 length: 14 amino acids. The germline V gene encodes CDR1 SEHNR and CDR2 FQNEAQ (reference sequence). This chain's CDR3 is CASSLPLGPGELFF. CDR3 DNA: TGTGCCAGCAGCCTCCCATTAGGTCCCGGGGAGCTGTTTTTT.

The chain couples TRBV3-1 to TRBJ2-7; unclear D gene. Germline V CDR1 and CDR2: LGHDT, YNNKEL (reference sequence). V gave up 4 bases and J gave up 6 bases, with 4 bases separating them. This CDR3 contains 10 residues. The CDR3 loop reads CASSRSEQYF. The CDR3 bases are TGTGCCAGCAGCCGCAGCGAGCAGTACTTC.

A few counts support this clonotype. This chain connects TRBV5-1 to TRBJ2-3; 12 bases agree with TRBD2. The germline gives CDR1 SGHRS, CDR2 YFSETQ. The CDR3 contains 16 residues. The V segment lost 4 bases and the J segment 2 bases; nucleotides outside the gene matches: 5. The CDR3 region is CASSTGLAGTTDTQYF. The CDR3 DNA follows: TGCGCCAGCAGCACAGGACTAGCGGGAACCACAGATACGCAGTATTTT. Drawing the rest from reference TRBV5-1 and TRBJ2-3, the complete variable domain is KAGVTQTPRYLIKTRGQQVTLSCSPISGHRSVSWYQQTPGQGLQFLFEYFSETQRNKGNFPGRFSGRQFSNSRSEMNVSTLELGDSALYLCASSTGLAGTTDTQYFGPGTRLTVL.

This clonotype was seen repeatedly, ten times or more. CDR3 in amino acids: CASSFNRAYEQYF. The CDR3, as DNA: TGTGCCAGCAGCTTTAACAGGGCTTACGAGCAGTACTTC. The chain is built from TRBV7-8 and TRBJ2-7; maybe TRBD1 (6 bases). Trimming shortened V by 3 bases and J by 4 bases, and 10 bases separated the two germline ends. The length of the CDR3 is 13 residues. From germline, CDR1 is SGHVS and CDR2 FQNEAQ.

This clonotype was counted between two and nine times. This chain connects TRBV7-6 to TRBJ2-7; TRBD2 matches 10 bases. The germline V gene has CDR1 SGHVS and CDR2 FNYEAQ. After removal of 1 base from V and 2 bases from J, the junction contained 5 bases not matched to a gene. The CDR3 runs 16 residues. The CDR3 loop reads CASSLGLAGLTYEQYF. The CDR3 coding sequence is TGTGCCAGCAGCTTAGGACTAGCGGGTCTGACCTACGAGCAGTACTTC.

This clonotype has only a few counts. This rearrangement joins TRBV24-1 to TRBJ2-7; D is ambiguous. Germline lookup yields CDR1 KGHDR and CDR2 SFDVKD. This CDR3 is 15 amino acids long. V was clipped by 2 bases and J by 5 bases, with 15 bases between them. The CDR3 here is CATSDSGPKSHEQYF. The CDR3 DNA is TGTGCCACCAGTGATTCGGGCCCAAAGAGCCACGAGCAGTACTTC.

The chain recombines TRBV2 with TRBJ2-2, with 10 bases aligning to TRBD1. Trimming took 4 bases from V and 5 from J; bases not matched to a gene: 4. The CDR3 covers 15 residues. Germline V gene sequence: CDR1 SNHLY, CDR2 FYNNEI. The CDR3, as DNA: TGTGCCAGCAGTGGGACAGGGGGAACGACCGGGGAGCTGTTTTTT. Its translation: CASSGTGGTTGELFF.

This clonotype was seen more than once but under ten times. J is TRBJ2-7 and V is TRBV3-1; D is possibly TRBD1 (6 bases). This CDR3 comprises 14 residues. The V gene's germline CDR1 is LGHDT and CDR2 YNNKEL (reference sequence). With 1 base removed from V and 5 bases from J, the gap between germline ends came to 12 bases. CDR3: CASSQGQGLDEQYF. DNA of the CDR3: TGTGCCAGCAGCCAAGGTCAGGGGCTGGACGAGCAGTACTTC.

Only a few counts were recorded for this clonotype. The V call is TRBV9, the J call TRBJ2-7, with D unclear. Germline lookup yields CDR1 SGDLS and CDR2 YYNGEE. V lost 7 bases and J 2 bases, leaving 7 bases between the germline ends. The CDR3 spans 11 residues. CDR3 residues: CASGVAYEQYF. CDR3 coding DNA: TGTGCCAGCGGGGTAGCCTACGAGCAGTACTTC.

This chain uses TRBV7-8 with TRBJ2-2; no definite D call. V was shortened by 2 bases and J by 2 bases, with 3 bases between the two germline ends. The CDR3 is made up of 13 amino acids. Germline-derived CDR1 and CDR2 are SGHVS and FQNEAQ. CDR3 protein: CASSLRNTGELFF. The CDR3 DNA reads TGTGCCAGCAGCTTACGAAACACCGGGGAGCTGTTTTTT.

The sample holds a few counts of this clonotype. V gene TRBV20-1 combines with J gene TRBJ2-1, with 10 bases fitting TRBD2. This CDR3 spans 15 amino acids. J lost 1 base, V lost 7 bases, and 7 bases had no gene match. The V gene's germline CDR1 is DFQATT and CDR2 SNEGSKA (reference sequence). For the CDR3, the DNA is TGCAGTGTATGGACTAGCGGAGGGTCCTACAATGAGCAGTTCTTC. This codes for CSVWTSGGSYNEQFF.

This rearrangement joins TRBV10-3 to TRBJ1-1, with D possibly TRBD1 on 6 matching bases. Between the trimmed V and J ends, which lost 7 bases and 3 bases, there was a span of 12 bases. CDR1 and CDR2 (germline): ENHRY, SYGVKD. The CDR3 consists of 13 residues. The CDR3 loop is CAINRAGDTEAFF. The CDR3 bases are TGTGCCATCAACAGGGCTGGTGACACTGAAGCTTTCTTT.

This clonotype was recorded many times. This rearrangement joins TRBV5-4 to TRBJ1-1; D ambiguous. CDR3 size: 15 residues. The V end was cut by 1 base, the J end by 1 base, with 11 bases between. CDR1 is SGHNT and CDR2 is YYREEE in the germline V gene (reference sequence). The CDR3: CASSLRETGNTEAFF. Here the CDR3 DNA reads TGTGCCAGCAGCTTGAGGGAAACGGGGAACACTGAAGCTTTCTTT.

This chain connects TRBV9 to TRBJ1-2; D is ambiguous. Deletions cut 0 bases from V and 2 bases from J, with 5 bases between. Germline V CDR1 and CDR2: SGDLS, YYNGEE. There are 13 residues in the CDR3. The CDR3 region is CASSVGVNYGYTF. The CDR3 DNA reads TGTGCCAGCAGCGTAGGAGTAAACTATGGCTACACCTTC.

At least ten counts were recorded for this clonotype. This chain connects TRBV11-2 to TRBJ1-2, with 8 positions matching TRBD1. The CDR3 covers 14 residues. V gave up 1 base and J gave up 7 bases; unmatched junction bases: 5. Germline assignment: CDR1 SGHAT and CDR2 FQNNGV. The CDR3 nucleotides read TGTGCCAGCAGCTTAGGTGGACAGGGATTTGGCTACACCTTC. Translated: CASSLGGQGFGYTF.

In its sample, this clonotype was seen a few times. The V call is TRBV6-6, the J call TRBJ1-3; D is unclear. This CDR3 contains 16 residues. Between the trimmed V and J ends, which lost 7 bases and 0 bases, there was a span of 16 bases. In germline, CDR1 is MNHNY, CDR2 SVGAGI (reference sequence). The CDR3 sequence: CASTTTRLISGNTIYF. The CDR3 DNA reads as TGTGCCAGCACCACCACCAGACTGATCTCTGGAAACACCATATATTTT.

This clonotype showed up just a few times. The chain is built from TRBV2 and TRBJ2-7; possibly TRBD1 or TRBD2 for D (5 bases each). The CDR3 runs to 16 residues. CDR1 and CDR2 from the germline V gene are SNHLY and FYNNEI. V lost 3 bases to trimming and J lost 5 bases, with 20 bases between them. CDR3 bases: TGTGCCAGCAGTGACCCCCGGGGCAGGGATGGTAACGAGCAGTACTTC. This sequence encodes CASSDPRGRDGNEQYF.